The 9 T cell receptor beta chains below all came from one sample that was sequenced in a study of T cells in Graves' hyperthyroidism and ophthalmopathy. It was RNA transcripts that yielded the amplified TCR beta CDR3 regions. The HTBI primer set was used in a first-round RT-PCR of the TCR CDR3. TCRdb processed the multiplex PCR reads anew with MiXCR; each CDR3 protein has one entry. The table shows some 400,000 distinct CDR3 sequences, with approximately 15% occurring only once. Sequencing used blood. These receptors were obtained from an older woman with Graves' hyperthyroidism.

The table lists this clonotype with a few counts. This chain's CDR3 is CASSNGRNTEAFF. CDR3 coding DNA: TGTGCCAGCAGTAATGGACGGAACACTGAAGCTTTCTTT. V and J are TRBV6-1 and TRBJ1-1; D is unclear. The ends were cut back, 5 bases at V and 1 base at J, with 8 bases in the middle. Germline loops: CDR1 MNHNS, CDR2 SASEGT. The CDR3 extends over 13 amino acids.

This clonotype came up many times. V and J are TRBV7-9 and TRBJ2-1; 15 bases map to TRBD2. This CDR3 has 15 amino acids. Losses at the gene ends were 1 base for V and 11 bases for J; bases not matched to a gene: 3. Germline V gives CDR1 SEHNR, CDR2 FQNEAQ (reference sequence). Here the CDR3 reads CASSLGTSGRDQQFF. The CDR3 DNA sequence: TGTGCCAGCAGCTTAGGGACTAGCGGGAGGGACCAGCAGTTCTTC.

The V gene is TRBV20-1, the J gene TRBJ2-3; 8 nucleotides agree with TRBD2. This CDR3 has 16 residues. The V segment lost 3 bases and the J segment 6 bases; nucleotides outside the gene matches: 14. Germline V lookup: CDR1 DFQATT, CDR2 SNEGSKA (reference sequence). This chain's CDR3 is CSARVPGLDVGDTQYF. In DNA form, the CDR3 reads TGCAGTGCTAGGGTGCCGGGACTAGACGTGGGGGATACGCAGTATTTT.

The V and J genes are TRBV4-1 and TRBJ2-1, with TRBD2 matching 12 bases. The CDR3 runs 16 residues. Trimming took 2 bases from V and 9 from J; bases not matched to a gene: 8. Per the germline V gene, CDR1 is MGHRA and CDR2 is YSYEKL. The CDR3 bases are TGCGCCAGCAGCCAAACCTCCGGACTAGCGGGATCTGAGCAGTTCTTC. As protein: CASSQTSGLAGSEQFF.

A note on this clonotype: A junction boundary mismatches the germline segment, possibly from a read error. The V and J genes are TRBV27 and TRBJ2-1, with 12 bases lining up with TRBD2. Germline V gene sequence: CDR1 MNHEY, CDR2 SMNVEV (reference sequence). The CDR3 totals 19 residues. CDR3 protein: CASSLLQYGTSGYYNGQFF. The CDR3 nucleotides read TGTGCCAGCAGTTTACTCCAGTATGGGACTAGCGGGTACTACAATGGGCAGTTCTTC.

This clonotype was picked up a small number of times. The rearrangement joins TRBV20-1 to TRBJ2-5; D ambiguous. CDR1 DFQATT and CDR2 SNEGSKA come from the germline V gene (reference sequence). The ends were cut back, 0 bases at V and 5 bases at J, with 7 bases in the middle. The CDR3 totals 12 residues. CDR3 DNA: TGCAGTGCTAGAGATAATTCGGAGACCCAGTACTTC. The encoded protein is CSARDNSETQYF.

This clonotype was counted ten times or more. This rearrangement joins TRBV5-5 to TRBJ2-1, with TRBD1 matching over 8 bases. The CDR3 runs 13 residues. J was trimmed by 6 bases and V by 3 bases; bases with no gene match: 2. Germline-derived CDR1 and CDR2 are SGHKS and YYEKEE (reference sequence). The CDR3 region has the DNA TGTGCCAGCAGCTGGACAGGGAGCAATGAGCAGTTCTTC. It codes for CASSWTGSNEQFF.

This clonotype showed up many times. The chain carries TRBV30 and TRBJ2-7; 7 bases line up with TRBD1. Trimming removed 5 bases from V and 0 bases from J; junction bases left unmatched: 7. Germline V lookup: CDR1 GTSNPN, CDR2 SVGIG (reference sequence). The CDR3 has 14 amino acids. CDR3 DNA sequence: TGTGCCTGGTCTACAGGGGTTGGCTCCTACGAGCAGTACTTC. The encoded protein is CAWSTGVGSYEQYF.

This clonotype was counted many times. The rearrangement uses TRBV5-4 and TRBJ2-7, with D possibly being TRBD2 (7 bases). The CDR3 is 16 residues long. Germline CDR1 SGHNT, CDR2 YYREEE (reference sequence). V was pared by 0 bases and J by 5 bases, with 18 bases between. The CDR3 spells CASSLGVGGPGNEQYF. The CDR3 DNA reads as TGTGCCAGCAGCTTGGGAGTGGGGGGGCCGGGGAACGAGCAGTACTTC.